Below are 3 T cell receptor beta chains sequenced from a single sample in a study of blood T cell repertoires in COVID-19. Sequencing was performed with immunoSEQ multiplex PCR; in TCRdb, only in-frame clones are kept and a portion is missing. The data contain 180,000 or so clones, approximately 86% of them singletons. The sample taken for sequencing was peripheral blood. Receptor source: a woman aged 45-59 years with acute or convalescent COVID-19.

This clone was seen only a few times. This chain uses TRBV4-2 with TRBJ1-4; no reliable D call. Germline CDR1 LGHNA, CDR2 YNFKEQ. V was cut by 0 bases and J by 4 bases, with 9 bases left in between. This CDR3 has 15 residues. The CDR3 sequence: CASSQDHGDNEKLFF. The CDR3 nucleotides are TGTGCCAGCAGCCAAGATCACGGGGATAATGAAAAACTGTTTTTT.

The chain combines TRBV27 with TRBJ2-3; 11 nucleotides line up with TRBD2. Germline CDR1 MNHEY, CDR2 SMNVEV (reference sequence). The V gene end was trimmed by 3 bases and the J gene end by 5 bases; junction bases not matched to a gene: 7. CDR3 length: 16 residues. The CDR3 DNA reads TGTGCCAGCAGTTTCCACACTAGCGGGGGTGTAGATACGCAGTATTTT. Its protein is CASSFHTSGGVDTQYF.

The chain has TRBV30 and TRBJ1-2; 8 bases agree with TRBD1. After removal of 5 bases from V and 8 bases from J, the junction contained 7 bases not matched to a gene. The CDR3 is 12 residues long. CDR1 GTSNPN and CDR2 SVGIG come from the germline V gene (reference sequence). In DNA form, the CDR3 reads TGTGCCTGGGAGAGTGCAGGGGGCGGCTACACCTTC. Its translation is CAWESAGGGYTF.